The present T cell receptor beta chain was sequenced within a study of T cells in Graves' hyperthyroidism and ophthalmopathy. The study's findings and limits: A model built on 13 V-J features separated ophthalmopathy from stable hyperthyroidism.

This clonotype has a count of ten or more. The antigen is unknown. The CDR3 totals 15 residues. V lost 4 bases and J 3 bases, leaving 16 bases between the germline ends. Germline CDR1 reads SGHRS; CDR2 reads YFSETQ. Researchers took RNA transcripts and amplified the TCR beta CDR3 regions from them. The TCR CDR3 first-round RT-PCR relied on the HTBI primer set. Each CDR3 protein is one row after TCRdb ran MiXCR on the multiplex PCR reads. Among roughly 360,000 distinct CDR3 sequences listed, roughly 14% were seen once. V is TRBV5-1 and J is TRBJ1-1, with D tentatively TRBD1 (5 bases). The sequenced sample consisted of blood. The clonotype comes from a man younger than 40 with Graves' hyperthyroidism that later progressed to Graves' ophthalmopathy. The DNA for the CDR3 is TGCGCCAGCAGCGGGGGGACGGCTCGGGACACTGAAGCTTTCTTT. Amino acids: CASSGGTARDTEAFF.